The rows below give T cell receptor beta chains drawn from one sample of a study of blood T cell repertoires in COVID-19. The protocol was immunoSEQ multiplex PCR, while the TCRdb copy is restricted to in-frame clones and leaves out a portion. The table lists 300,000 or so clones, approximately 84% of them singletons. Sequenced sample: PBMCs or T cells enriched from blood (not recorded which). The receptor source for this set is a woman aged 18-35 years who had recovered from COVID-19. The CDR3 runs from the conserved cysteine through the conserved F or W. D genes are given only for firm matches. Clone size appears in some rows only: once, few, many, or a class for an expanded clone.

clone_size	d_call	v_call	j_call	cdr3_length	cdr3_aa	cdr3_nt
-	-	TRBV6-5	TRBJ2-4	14	CASSRDLAKNIQYF	TGTGCCAGCAGCAGGGACTTAGCCAAAAACATTCAGTACTTC
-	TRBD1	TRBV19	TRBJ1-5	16	CASSPWTGGDNQPQHF	TGTGCCAGTAGTCCGTGGACAGGGGGAGACAATCAGCCCCAGCATTTT
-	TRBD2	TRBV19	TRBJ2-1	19	CASSLGLAGGADSYNEQFF	TGTGCCAGTAGTTTGGGACTAGCGGGGGGAGCCGACTCCTACAATGAGCAGTTCTTC
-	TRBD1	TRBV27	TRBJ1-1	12	CASKGALSEAFF	TGTGCCAGCAAGGGGGCCCTTAGCGAAGCTTTCTTT
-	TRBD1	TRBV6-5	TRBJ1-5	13	CASRTGAGQPQHF	TGTGCCAGCAGGACAGGGGCCGGTCAGCCCCAGCATTTT
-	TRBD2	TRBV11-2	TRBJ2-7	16	CASSFRRLAGTYEQYF	TGTGCCAGCAGCTTCCGTCGACTAGCGGGAACCTACGAGCAGTACTTC
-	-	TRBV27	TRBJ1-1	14	CASSLDRVGTEAFF	TGTGCCAGCAGTCTCGACAGAGTAGGAACTGAAGCTTTCTTT
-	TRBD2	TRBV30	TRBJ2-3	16	CAWSSGAGGPADTQYF	TGTGCCTGGAGTTCTGGCGCGGGAGGGCCGGCAGATACGCAGTATTTT
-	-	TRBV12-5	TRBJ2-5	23	CASGLVTFLGTSSHQPHQETQYF	TGTGCTAGTGGTTTGGTAACTTTTTTGGGGACTTCCTCACACCAGCCGCACCAAGAGACCCAGTACTTC
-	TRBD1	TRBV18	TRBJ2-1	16	CASSPSQGAGYNEQFF	TGTGCCAGCTCACCATCTCAGGGGGCAGGCTACAATGAGCAGTTCTTC
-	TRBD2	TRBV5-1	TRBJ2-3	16	CASSGDLSGRGDTQYF	TGCGCCAGCAGCGGGGATTTGAGCGGGAGGGGAGATACGCAGTATTTT
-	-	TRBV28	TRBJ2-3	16	CASSLWGRGSTDTQYF	TGTGCCAGCAGTTTATGGGGCAGGGGTAGCACAGATACGCAGTATTTT
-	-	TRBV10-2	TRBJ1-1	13	CASGDRPNTEAFF	TGCGCCAGCGGTGACAGGCCGAACACTGAAGCTTTCTTT
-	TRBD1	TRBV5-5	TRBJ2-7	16	CASSLARQGSSYEQYF	TGTGCCAGCAGCTTGGCCAGACAGGGGAGCTCCTACGAGCAGTACTTC
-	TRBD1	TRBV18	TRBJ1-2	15	CASSPTPGGAYGYTF	TGTGCCAGCTCACCTACTCCAGGGGGCGCCTATGGCTACACCTTC
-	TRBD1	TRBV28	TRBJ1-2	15	CASSLYQGGTYGYTF	TGTGCCAGCAGTCTTTACCAGGGGGGCACCTACGGCTACACCTTC
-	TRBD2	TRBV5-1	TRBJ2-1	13	CASRVTSGNEQFF	TGCGCCAGCAGAGTTACTAGCGGCAATGAGCAGTTCTTC
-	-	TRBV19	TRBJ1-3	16	CASSTFGRGSGNTIYF	TGTGCCAGTAGTACCTTCGGCAGGGGCTCTGGAAACACCATATATTTT
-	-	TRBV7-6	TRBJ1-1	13	CASSTDWEGKAFF	TGTGCCAGCAGTACGGATTGGGAGGGCAAGGCTTTCTTT
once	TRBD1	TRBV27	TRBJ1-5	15	CATAVDRGSNQPQHF	TGTGCCACCGCCGTAGACAGGGGGAGCAATCAGCCCCAGCATTTT
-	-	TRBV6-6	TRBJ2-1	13	CASSFSSYNEQFF	TGTGCCAGCAGCTTCTCCTCCTACAATGAGCAGTTCTTC
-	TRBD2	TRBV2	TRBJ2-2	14	CASRTSANTGELFF	TGTGCCAGCAGGACTAGCGCGAACACCGGGGAGCTGTTTTTT
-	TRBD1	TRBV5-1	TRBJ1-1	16	CASSVRGQPSNTEAFF	TGCGCCAGCAGCGTCAGGGGGCAACCTTCGAACACTGAAGCTTTCTTT
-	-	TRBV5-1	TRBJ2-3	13	CASSRTREDTQYF	TGCGCCAGCAGCAGGACCAGGGAAGATACGCAGTATTTT
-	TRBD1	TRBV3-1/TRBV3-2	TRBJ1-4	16	CASSEGGTGVGEKLFF	TGTGCCAGCAGCGAAGGAGGGACAGGGGTGGGAGAAAAACTGTTTTTT
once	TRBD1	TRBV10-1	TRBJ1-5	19	CASIPKAGKDRVEGQPQHF	TGCGCCAGCATTCCAAAAGCGGGGAAGGACAGGGTAGAGGGTCAGCCCCAGCATTTT